The clone carrying this TCR beta chain turned up a few times. This entry is derived from a study of blood T cell repertoires in COVID-19. Generated by immunoSEQ multiplex PCR, the TCRdb table keeps only in-frame clones and is missing some. The sample yields around 240,000 clones, 80% to 90% seen once. The V gene's germline CDR1 is MNHNS and CDR2 SASEGT. V lost 3 bases to trimming and J lost 11 bases, with 16 bases between them. The CDR3 covers 13 residues. The chain joins TRBV6-1 to TRBJ1-1; TRBD1 is a possible D gene (6 bases). The source material was peripheral blood. This clonotype was obtained from a woman aged 40 to 55 who had recovered from COVID-19. CDR3 loop: CASSERQATRAFF. CDR3 in DNA: TGTGCCAGCAGTGAGAGACAGGCGACGCGGGCTTTCTTT.